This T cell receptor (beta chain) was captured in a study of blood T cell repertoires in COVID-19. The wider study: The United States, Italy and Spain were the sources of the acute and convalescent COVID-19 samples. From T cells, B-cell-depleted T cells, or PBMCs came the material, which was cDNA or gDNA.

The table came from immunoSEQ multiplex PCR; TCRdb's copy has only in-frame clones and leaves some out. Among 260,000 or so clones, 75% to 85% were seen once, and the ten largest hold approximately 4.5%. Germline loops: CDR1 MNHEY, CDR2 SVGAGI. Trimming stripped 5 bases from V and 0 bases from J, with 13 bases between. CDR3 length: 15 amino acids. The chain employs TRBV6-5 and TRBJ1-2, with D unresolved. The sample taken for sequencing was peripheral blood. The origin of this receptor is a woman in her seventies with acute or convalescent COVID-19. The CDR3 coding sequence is TGTGCCAGCAGTAATAATTGGGAGTCTAACTATGGCTACACCTTC. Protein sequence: CASSNNWESNYGYTF.